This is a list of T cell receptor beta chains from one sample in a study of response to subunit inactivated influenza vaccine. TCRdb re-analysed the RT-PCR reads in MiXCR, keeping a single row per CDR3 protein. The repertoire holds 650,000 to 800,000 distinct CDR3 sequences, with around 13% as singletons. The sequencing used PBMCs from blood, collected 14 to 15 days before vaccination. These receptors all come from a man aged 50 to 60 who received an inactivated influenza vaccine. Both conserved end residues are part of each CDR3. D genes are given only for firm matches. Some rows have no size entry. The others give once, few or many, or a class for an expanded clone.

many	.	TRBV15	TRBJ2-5	CATSKYRDYQETQYF	TGTGCCACCAGCAAATACCGGGACTACCAAGAGACCCAGTACTTC
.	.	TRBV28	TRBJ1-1	CASRREGTPYEAFF	TGTGCCAGCCGCCGAGAGGGGACACCTTATGAAGCTTTCTTT
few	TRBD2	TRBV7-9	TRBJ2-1	CASSVLAGGSYNEQFF	TGTGCCAGCAGCGTCCTAGCGGGGGGATCCTACAATGAGCAGTTCTTC
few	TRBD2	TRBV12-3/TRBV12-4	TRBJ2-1	CASSPTSGRVNEQFF	TGTGCCAGCAGTCCTACTAGCGGGAGGGTCAATGAGCAGTTCTTC
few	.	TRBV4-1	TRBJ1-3	CASSQFWIDQGNTIYF	TGCGCCAGCAGCCAATTTTGGATCGATCAGGGAAACACCATATATTTT
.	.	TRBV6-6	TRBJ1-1	CASSVGREAFF	TGTGCCAGCAGTGTCGGCAGAGAAGCTTTCTTT
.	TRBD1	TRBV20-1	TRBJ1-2	CSPEGTGGNGYTF	TGCAGTCCAGAGGGGACAGGGGGAAATGGCTACACCTTC
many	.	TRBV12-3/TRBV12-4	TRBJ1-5	CASSLGITYNQPQHF	TGTGCCAGCAGTTTAGGCATTACATACAATCAGCCCCAGCATTTT
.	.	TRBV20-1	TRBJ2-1	CSARDPRNNEQFF	TGCAGTGCTAGAGATCCTAGAAACAATGAGCAGTTCTTC
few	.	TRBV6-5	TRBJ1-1	CASSYRAFNTEAFF	TGTGCCAGCAGTTACAGGGCCTTTAACACTGAAGCTTTCTTT
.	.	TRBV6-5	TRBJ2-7	CASSYSSTVSYEQYF	TGTGCCAGCAGTTACTCGAGTACTGTCTCCTACGAGCAGTACTTC
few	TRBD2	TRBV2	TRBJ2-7	CASSGSSGRGTSEQYF	TGTGCCAGCAGTGGTAGTAGCGGGAGAGGGACATCCGAGCAGTACTTC
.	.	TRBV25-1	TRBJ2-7	CASSESRAPREQYF	TGTGCCAGCAGCGAAAGCAGGGCCCCCCGCGAGCAGTACTTC
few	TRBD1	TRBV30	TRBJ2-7	CAWSVDRGLEQYF	TGTGCCTGGAGTGTGGACAGGGGGCTCGAGCAGTACTTC
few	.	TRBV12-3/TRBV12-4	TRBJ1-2	CASSLGQENYGYTF	TGTGCCAGCAGTTTAGGGCAGGAAAACTATGGCTACACCTTC
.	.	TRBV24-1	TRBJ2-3	CATSDFTSSTDTQYF	TGTGCCACCAGTGATTTTACTAGCAGCACAGATACGCAGTATTTT
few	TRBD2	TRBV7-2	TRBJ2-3	CASSSTSGPRVDTQYF	TGTGCCAGCAGCTCTACTAGCGGGCCAAGGGTAGATACGCAGTATTTT
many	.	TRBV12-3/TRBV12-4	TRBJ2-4	CASSPSGVLNIQYF	TGTGCCAGCAGCCCAAGTGGGGTCCTTAACATTCAGTACTTC
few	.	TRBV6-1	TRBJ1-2	CASSLGQTANYGYTF	TGTGCCAGCAGCCTAGGACAGACAGCTAACTATGGCTACACCTTC
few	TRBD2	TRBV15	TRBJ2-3	CATSRLPGLDLDTQYF	TGTGCCACCAGCAGATTACCGGGACTAGACCTAGATACGCAGTATTTT
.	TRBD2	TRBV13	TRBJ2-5	CASTKLTSGETQYF	TGTGCCAGCACCAAACTGACTAGCGGGGAGACCCAGTACTTC
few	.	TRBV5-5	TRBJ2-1	CASSLEGPGVTNEQFF	TGTGCCAGCAGCTTGGAGGGACCAGGGGTGACTAATGAGCAGTTCTTC
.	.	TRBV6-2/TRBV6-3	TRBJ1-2	CASSLRIFGYTF	TGTGCCAGCAGTCTCAGGATTTTTGGCTACACCTTC
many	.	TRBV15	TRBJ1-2	CATSTPTGYGYTF	TGTGCCACCAGCACCCCGACAGGCTATGGCTACACCTTC
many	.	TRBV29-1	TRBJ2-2	CSAGLGVGTGELFF	TGCAGCGCCGGTTTAGGGGTAGGGACCGGGGAGCTGTTTTTT
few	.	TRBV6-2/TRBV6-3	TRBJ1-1	CASGNRMNTEAFF	TGTGCCAGCGGGAACCGTATGAACACTGAAGCTTTCTTT
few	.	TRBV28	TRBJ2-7	CASSVGTSAPTYEQYF	TGTGCCAGCAGCGTAGGGACCTCAGCACCGACCTACGAGCAGTACTTC
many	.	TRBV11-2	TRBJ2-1	CASSSETGSYNEQFF	TGTGCCAGCAGCTCCGAGACAGGATCCTACAATGAGCAGTTCTTC
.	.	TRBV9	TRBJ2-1	CASNLDGENEQFF	TGTGCCAGCAACCTAGACGGGGAGAATGAGCAGTTCTTC
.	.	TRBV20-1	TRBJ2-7	CSARDPRSGPSYEQYF	TGCAGTGCTAGAGATCCCCGTAGCGGCCCATCCTATGAGCAGTACTTC
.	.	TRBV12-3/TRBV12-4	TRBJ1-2	CASAGTWIYGYTF	TGTGCCAGCGCGGGCACCTGGATTTATGGCTACACCTTC